This entry features one T cell receptor (beta chain) sequence. Its antigen is undetermined. This PCR relied on a set of 60 Vbeta primers and 13 Jbeta primers. Assay used: immunoSEQ multiplex PCR; TCRdb lists only in-frame clones, some missing. The sample contains some 140,000 clones, around 84% of which appear only once. The entry originates in a study of cytomegalovirus exposure and HLA in healthy donors. Study results and caveats: Previously analyzed data showed that most TCR beta V segments were productive at a frequency of about 90% or about 30%.

Germline CDR1 SNHLY, CDR2 FYNNEI. The V end lost 1 base, the J end lost 0 bases, and 11 bases lay between the germline ends. CDR3 size: 16 residues. The origin of this receptor is a woman aged 40 to 55 in good health and CMV-seropositive. Sequencing used PBMCs. V usage is TRBV2 and J usage is TRBJ2-3; D might be TRBD1 (6 bases). The CDR3 sequence: CASSEEDRRSTDTQYF. The CDR3 DNA reads TGTGCCAGCAGTGAAGAAGACAGGCGAAGCACAGATACGCAGTATTTT.